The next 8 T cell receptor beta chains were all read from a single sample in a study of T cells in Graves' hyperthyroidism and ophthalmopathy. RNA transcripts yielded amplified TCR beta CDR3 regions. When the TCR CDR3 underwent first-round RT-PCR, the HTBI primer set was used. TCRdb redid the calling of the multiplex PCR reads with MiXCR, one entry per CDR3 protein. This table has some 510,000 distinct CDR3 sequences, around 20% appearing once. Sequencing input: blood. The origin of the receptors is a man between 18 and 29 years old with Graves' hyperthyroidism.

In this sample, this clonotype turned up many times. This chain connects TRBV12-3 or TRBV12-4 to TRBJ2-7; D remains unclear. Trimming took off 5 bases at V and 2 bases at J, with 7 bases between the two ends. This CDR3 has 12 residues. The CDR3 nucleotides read TGTGCCAGCAGTAGCCCCCCCTACGAGCAGTACTTC. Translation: CASSSPPYEQYF.

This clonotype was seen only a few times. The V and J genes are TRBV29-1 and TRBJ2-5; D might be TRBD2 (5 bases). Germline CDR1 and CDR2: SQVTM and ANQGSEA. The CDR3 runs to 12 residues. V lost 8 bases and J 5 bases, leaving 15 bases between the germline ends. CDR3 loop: CSSSGVGETQYF. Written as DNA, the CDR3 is TGCAGCTCATCCGGGGTAGGGGAGACCCAGTACTTC.

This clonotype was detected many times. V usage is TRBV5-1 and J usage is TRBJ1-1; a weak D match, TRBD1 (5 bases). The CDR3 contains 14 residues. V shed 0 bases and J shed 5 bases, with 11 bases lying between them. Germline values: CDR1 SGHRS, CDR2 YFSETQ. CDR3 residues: CASSLVSGGTEAFF. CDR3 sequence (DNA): TGCGCCAGCAGCTTGGTTTCTGGGGGGACTGAAGCTTTCTTT.

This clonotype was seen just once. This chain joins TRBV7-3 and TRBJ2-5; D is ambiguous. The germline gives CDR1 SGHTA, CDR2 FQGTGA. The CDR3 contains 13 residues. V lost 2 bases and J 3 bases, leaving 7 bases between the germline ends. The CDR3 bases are TGTGCCAGCAGCTTATTGGACGAAGAGACCCAGTACTTC. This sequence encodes CASSLLDEETQYF.

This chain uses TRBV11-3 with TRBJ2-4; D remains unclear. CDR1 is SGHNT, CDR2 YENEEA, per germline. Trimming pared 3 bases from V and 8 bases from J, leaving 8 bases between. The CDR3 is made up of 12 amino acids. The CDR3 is CASSFGGDIQYF. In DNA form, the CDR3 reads TGTGCCAGCAGCTTTGGTGGGGACATTCAGTACTTC.

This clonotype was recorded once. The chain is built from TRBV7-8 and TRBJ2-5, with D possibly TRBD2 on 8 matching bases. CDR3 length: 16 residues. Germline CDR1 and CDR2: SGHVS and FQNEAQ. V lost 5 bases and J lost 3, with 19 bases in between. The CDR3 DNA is TGTGCCAGCAGCCGAAGGGGACAGCGGGGGAAAGAGACCCAGTACTTC. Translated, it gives CASSRRGQRGKETQYF.

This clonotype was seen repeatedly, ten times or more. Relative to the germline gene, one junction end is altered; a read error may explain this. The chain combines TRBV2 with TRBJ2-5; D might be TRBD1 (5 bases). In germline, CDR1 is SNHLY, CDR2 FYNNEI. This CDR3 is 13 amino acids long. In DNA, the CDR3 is TGTGCCAGCAGTGTAAAGGGGCAAGAGGCCCAGTACTTC. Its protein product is CASSVKGQEAQYF.

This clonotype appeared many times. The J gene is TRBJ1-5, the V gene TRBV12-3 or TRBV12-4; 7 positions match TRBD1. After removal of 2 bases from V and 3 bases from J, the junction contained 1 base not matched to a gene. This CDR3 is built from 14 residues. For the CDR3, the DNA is TGTGCCAGCAGTTTACAGGGGGACAATCAGCCCCAGCATTTT. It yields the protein CASSLQGDNQPQHF.